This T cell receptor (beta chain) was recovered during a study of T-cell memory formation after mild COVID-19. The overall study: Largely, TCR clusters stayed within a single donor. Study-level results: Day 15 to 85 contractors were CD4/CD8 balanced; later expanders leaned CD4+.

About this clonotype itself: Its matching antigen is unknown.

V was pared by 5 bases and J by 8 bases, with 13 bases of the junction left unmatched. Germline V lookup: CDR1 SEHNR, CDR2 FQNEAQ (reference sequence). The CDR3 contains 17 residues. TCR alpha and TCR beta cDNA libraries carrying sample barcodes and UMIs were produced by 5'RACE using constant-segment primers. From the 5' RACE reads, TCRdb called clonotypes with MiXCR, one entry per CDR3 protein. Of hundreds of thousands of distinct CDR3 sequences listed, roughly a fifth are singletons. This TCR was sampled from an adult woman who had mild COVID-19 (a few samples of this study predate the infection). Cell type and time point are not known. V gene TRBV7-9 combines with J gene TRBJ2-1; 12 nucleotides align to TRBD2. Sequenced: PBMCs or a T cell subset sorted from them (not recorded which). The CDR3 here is CASSGYTRLAGEDEQFF. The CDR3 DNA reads TGTGCCAGCAGCGGCTACACACGACTAGCGGGAGAGGATGAGCAGTTCTTC.